The rows below give T cell receptor beta chains drawn from one sample of a study of blood T cell repertoires in COVID-19. Clones were sequenced by immunoSEQ multiplex PCR, and TCRdb holds only the in-frame ones, with some missing. The table records 200,000 to 250,000 clones, about 88% of them present only once. Sequenced input: peripheral blood. Receptors were obtained from a woman in her seventies with active or convalescent COVID-19. The CDR3 runs from the conserved cysteine through the conserved F or W. The order of the fields is V gene, J gene, D gene, CDR3 protein, CDR3 DNA. A D gene is named only where the DNA matches it firmly.

v_gene: TRBV7-6; j_gene: TRBJ2-6; d_gene: .; CDR3aa: CASSTTFPGANVLTF; CDR3nt: TGTGCCAGCAGCACGACTTTTCCTGGGGCCAACGTCCTGACTTTC
v_gene: TRBV7-9; j_gene: TRBJ1-3; d_gene: .; CDR3aa: CASSPLGGSGNTIYF; CDR3nt: TGTGCCAGCAGCCCCCTGGGGGGATCTGGAAACACCATATATTTT
v_gene: TRBV24-1; j_gene: TRBJ1-2; d_gene: TRBD1; CDR3aa: CATSDFPTGDGYTF; CDR3nt: TGTGCCACCAGTGATTTTCCGACAGGGGATGGCTACACCTTC
v_gene: TRBV5-1; j_gene: TRBJ1-6; d_gene: TRBD1; CDR3aa: CASSPGTARNSPLHF; CDR3nt: TGCGCCAGCAGCCCGGGGACAGCGAGGAATTCACCCCTCCACTTT
v_gene: TRBV6-1; j_gene: TRBJ1-5; d_gene: TRBD1; CDR3aa: CASSGSTGVLNQPQHF; CDR3nt: TGTGCCAGCAGTGGATCGACAGGGGTCCTTAATCAGCCCCAGCATTTT
v_gene: TRBV5-8; j_gene: TRBJ1-4; d_gene: TRBD1; CDR3aa: CASSQGQGPSNEKLFF; CDR3nt: TGTGCCAGCAGCCAGGGACAGGGGCCTTCTAATGAAAAACTGTTTTTT
v_gene: TRBV18; j_gene: TRBJ2-7; d_gene: .; CDR3aa: CASSPGGNEQYF; CDR3nt: TGTGCCAGCTCACCAGGGGGCAACGAGCAGTACTTC
v_gene: TRBV7-8; j_gene: TRBJ2-3; d_gene: TRBD2; CDR3aa: CASRPTGGPTDTQYF; CDR3nt: TGTGCCAGCCGCCCCACGGGGGGACCCACAGATACGCAGTATTTT
v_gene: TRBV20-1; j_gene: TRBJ1-1; d_gene: .; CDR3aa: CSAPGGSAFF; CDR3nt: TGCAGTGCCCCTGGAGGTTCAGCTTTCTTT
v_gene: TRBV6-2/TRBV6-3; j_gene: TRBJ2-2; d_gene: .; CDR3aa: CASSYGGVATGELFF; CDR3nt: TGTGCCAGCAGTTACGGAGGCGTTGCGACCGGGGAGCTGTTTTTT
v_gene: TRBV3-1/TRBV3-2; j_gene: TRBJ1-2; d_gene: TRBD1; CDR3aa: CASSQVTGDGYTF; CDR3nt: TGTGCCAGCAGCCAAGTAACAGGGGATGGCTACACCTTC
v_gene: TRBV6-2/TRBV6-3; j_gene: TRBJ1-2; d_gene: TRBD1; CDR3aa: CASSLPAGTGGSLEGYTF; CDR3nt: TGTGCCAGCAGCCTACCAGCCGGGACAGGGGGCTCCCTAGAAGGCTACACCTTC
v_gene: TRBV18; j_gene: TRBJ1-1; d_gene: .; CDR3aa: CASSAQQGNTEAFF; CDR3nt: TGTGCCAGCTCAGCTCAACAGGGGAACACTGAAGCTTTCTTT